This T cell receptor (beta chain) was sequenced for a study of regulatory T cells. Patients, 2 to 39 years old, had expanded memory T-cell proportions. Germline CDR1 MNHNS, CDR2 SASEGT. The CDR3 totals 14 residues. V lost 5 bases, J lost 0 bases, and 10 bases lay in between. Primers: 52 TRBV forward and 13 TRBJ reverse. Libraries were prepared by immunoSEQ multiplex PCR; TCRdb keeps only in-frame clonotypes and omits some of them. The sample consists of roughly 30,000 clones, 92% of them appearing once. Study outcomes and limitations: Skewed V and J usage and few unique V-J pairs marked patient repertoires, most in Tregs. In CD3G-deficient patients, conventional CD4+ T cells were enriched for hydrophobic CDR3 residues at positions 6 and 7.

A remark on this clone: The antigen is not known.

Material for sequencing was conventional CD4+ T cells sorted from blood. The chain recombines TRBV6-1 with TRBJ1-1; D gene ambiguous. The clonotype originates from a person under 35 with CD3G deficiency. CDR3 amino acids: CASSKADVNTEAFF. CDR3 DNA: TGTGCCAGCAGTAAGGCAGACGTGAACACTGAAGCTTTCTTT.